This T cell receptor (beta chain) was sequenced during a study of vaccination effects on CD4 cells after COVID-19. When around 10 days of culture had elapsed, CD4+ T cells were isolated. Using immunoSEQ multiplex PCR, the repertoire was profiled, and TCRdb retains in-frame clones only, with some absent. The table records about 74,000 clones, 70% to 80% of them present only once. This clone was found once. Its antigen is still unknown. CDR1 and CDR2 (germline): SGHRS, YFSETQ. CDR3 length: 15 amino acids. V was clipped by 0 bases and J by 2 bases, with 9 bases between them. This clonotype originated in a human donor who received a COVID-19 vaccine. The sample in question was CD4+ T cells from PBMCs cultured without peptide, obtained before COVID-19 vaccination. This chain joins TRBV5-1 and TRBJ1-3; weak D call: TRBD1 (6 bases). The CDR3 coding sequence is TGCGCCAGCAGCTTGGTCGGGGGCCCTGGAAACACCATATATTTT. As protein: CASSLVGGPGNTIYF.